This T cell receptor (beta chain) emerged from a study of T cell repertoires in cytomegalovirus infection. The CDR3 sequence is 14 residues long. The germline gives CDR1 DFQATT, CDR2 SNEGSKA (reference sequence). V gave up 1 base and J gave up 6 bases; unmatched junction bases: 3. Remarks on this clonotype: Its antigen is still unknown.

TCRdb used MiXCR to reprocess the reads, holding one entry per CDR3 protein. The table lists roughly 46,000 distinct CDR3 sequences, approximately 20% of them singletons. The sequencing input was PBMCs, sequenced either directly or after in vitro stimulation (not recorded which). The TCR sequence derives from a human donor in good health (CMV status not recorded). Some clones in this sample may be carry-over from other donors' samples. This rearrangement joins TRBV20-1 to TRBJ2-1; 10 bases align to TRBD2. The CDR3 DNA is TGCAGTGCTAGAGTCCTAGCGGGAGCCAATGAGCAGTTCTTC. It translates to CSARVLAGANEQFF.